These 17 T cell receptor beta chains share one sample of origin, sequenced in a study of Ad26.COV2.S vaccination and SARS-CoV-2 variants. Treatment described: approximately 18 received Ad26.COV2.S at low or high dose, single or two shots; 5 received placebo; per-sample allocation not given. The samples were gathered on day 63 after the first injection of vaccine or placebo. Clones were read by immunoSEQ multiplex PCR, and TCRdb kept only the in-frame ones, dropping some. The sample lists approximately 300,000 clones; 86% were seen once. Sequencing was performed on peripheral blood, taken in a trial of Ad26.COV2.S vaccine versus placebo. The receptors come from a person aged 18-65 years who received the Ad26.COV2.S COVID-19 vaccine or a placebo.

Only a few counts were recorded for this clone. The CDR3 loop reads CASSPLSTGGAGSPLHF. The CDR3 nucleotides read TGTGCCAGCTCACCACTCTCGACAGGGGGCGCGGGTTCACCCCTCCACTTT. The rearrangement links TRBV18 to TRBJ1-6; TRBD1 matches 10 bases. The CDR3 consists of 17 residues. Germline V lookup: CDR1 KGHSH, CDR2 LQKENI. V shed 1 base, J shed 9 bases, and the junction held 9 bases outside the gene matches.

This sequence joins TRBV14 and TRBJ2-7, with a possible D match to TRBD2 (6 bases). The CDR3 has 15 amino acids. CDR1 is SGHDN, CDR2 FVKESK, per germline. V was trimmed by 0 bases and J by 4 bases, leaving 13 bases between them. The CDR3 region is CASSQEGLYIYEQYF. DNA for the CDR3: TGTGCCAGCAGCCAAGAAGGACTATACATATACGAGCAGTACTTC.

The chain carries TRBV5-1 and TRBJ2-7; 8 bases fit TRBD1. The CDR3 is made up of 14 amino acids. With 3 bases clipped from V and 3 bases from J, the junction kept 5 bases outside the gene matches. Germline V CDR1 and CDR2: SGHRS, YFSETQ. The CDR3 here is CASSSQGAGYEQYF. The CDR3 DNA sequence: TGCGCCAGCAGCTCCCAGGGGGCGGGCTACGAGCAGTACTTC.

There are a few counts of this clone. The V gene is TRBV18, the J gene TRBJ1-5, with 9 bases lining up with TRBD1. The CDR3 length is 16 residues. Germline V lookup: CDR1 KGHSH, CDR2 LQKENI. V lost 2 bases, J lost 4 bases, and 6 bases stayed unmatched. The CDR3 sequence: CASSPRGQGINQPQHF. The CDR3 coding sequence is TGTGCCAGCTCACCAAGGGGACAGGGAATAAATCAGCCCCAGCATTTT.

This clone has just one count. The V gene is TRBV6-5, the J gene TRBJ1-3; D call uncertain. The CDR3 has 13 residues. CDR1 and CDR2 from the germline V gene are MNHEY and SVGAGI. The germline V and J ends were trimmed by 4 bases and 4 bases, with 8 bases remaining between them. The CDR3 nucleotides read TGTGCCAGCAGTTTTTCGGGGGGAAACACCATATATTTT. Encoded protein: CASSFSGGNTIYF.

The V gene is TRBV6-2 or TRBV6-3, the J gene TRBJ2-5, with D perhaps TRBD2 (7 bases). The germline gives CDR1 MNHEY, CDR2 SVGEGT. V was shortened by 0 bases and J by 5 bases, with 19 bases between the two germline ends. The CDR3 totals 17 residues. The CDR3 region is CASSYSRSRGALETQYF. The CDR3 DNA reads TGTGCCAGCAGTTACTCGAGGTCCCGGGGGGCCCTGGAGACCCAGTACTTC.

V is TRBV5-4 and J is TRBJ2-7; D might be TRBD2 (6 bases). Germline CDR1 SGHNT, CDR2 YYREEE (reference sequence). CDR3 length: 15 residues. V was trimmed by 4 bases and J by 3 bases, leaving 17 bases between them. Written as DNA, the CDR3 is TGTGCCAGCAGCCAAGGAGGGGTTTCCAACTACGAGCAGTACTTC. Protein sequence: CASSQGGVSNYEQYF.

The rearrangement uses TRBV2 and TRBJ2-7, with D hard to call. The CDR3 loop spans 12 amino acids. In germline, CDR1 is SNHLY, CDR2 FYNNEI. The V end lost 5 bases, the J end lost 4 bases, and 9 bases lay between the germline ends. The CDR3 coding sequence is TGTGCCAGCAGTATCGGATATTACGAGCAGTACTTC. This encodes CASSIGYYEQYF. Variable domain in full (rest from reference TRBV2 and TRBJ2-7): EPEVTQTPSHQVTQMGQEVILRCVPISNHLYFYWYRQILGQKVEFLVSFYNNEISEKSEIFDDQFSVERPDGSNFTLKIRSTKLEDSAMYFCASSIGYYEQYFGPGTRLTVT.

The V call is TRBV20-1, the J call TRBJ2-3, with a tentative D call TRBD2 (6 bases). Germline assignment: CDR1 DFQATT and CDR2 SNEGSKA (reference sequence). The V gene lost 3 bases and the J gene lost 3 bases, with 16 bases spanning the gap. This CDR3 spans 15 amino acids. CDR3 sequence: CSASALGGGTDTQYF. CDR3 coding DNA: TGCAGTGCTAGTGCATTGGGGGGAGGTACAGATACGCAGTATTTT.

The count of this clone is one. The chain links TRBV7-3 to TRBJ2-3; D may match TRBD1 or TRBD2 (5 bases each). CDR3 length equals 16 residues. Trimming left V 5 bases short and J 0 bases short, with 15 bases between. From germline, CDR1 is SGHTA and CDR2 FQGTGA. This CDR3 reads CASSQNTGRSTDTQYF. The CDR3 DNA follows: TGTGCCAGCAGCCAAAACACGGGGCGTAGCACAGATACGCAGTATTTT.

The chain carries TRBV7-9 and TRBJ2-7, with D possibly TRBD1 on 6 matching bases. The CDR3 is 14 amino acids. Trimming shortened V by 5 bases and J by 2 bases, and 13 bases separated the two germline ends. Germline loops: CDR1 SEHNR, CDR2 FQNEAQ (reference sequence). The chain's CDR3 is CASSPLRGTYEQYF. As DNA, the CDR3 is TGTGCCAGCAGCCCCCTCAGGGGAACCTACGAGCAGTACTTC.

CDR3 DNA sequence: TGTGCCAGCAGCTTAGCCCTCAGCACAGATACGCAGTATTTT. It codes for CASSLALSTDTQYF. The V and J genes are TRBV7-6 and TRBJ2-3; the D is unclear. Trimming cost V 0 bases and J 0 bases, with 4 bases left between them. The CDR3 runs 14 residues. Germline CDR1 SGHVS, CDR2 FNYEAQ.

The V and J genes are TRBV18 and TRBJ2-4; D gene ambiguous. The CDR3 is 13 amino acids. The germline V and J ends were trimmed by 3 bases and 9 bases, with 12 bases remaining between them. In germline, CDR1 is KGHSH, CDR2 LQKENI. Here the CDR3 DNA reads TGTGCCAGCTCACCGAGTAGGGTCGGCATTCAGTACTTC. It is translated as CASSPSRVGIQYF.

V gene TRBV3-1 (or the pseudogene TRBV3-2) combines with J gene TRBJ2-7; 7 bases map to TRBD2. With 4 bases clipped from V and 9 bases from J, the junction kept 12 bases outside the gene matches. Per germline, CDR1 LGHDT and CDR2 YNNKEL (reference sequence). CDR3 length: 14 residues. DNA of the CDR3: TGTGCCAGCAGCCGCCAACGGGGGGAGCTCGGGCAGTACTTC. As protein: CASSRQRGELGQYF.

The J gene is TRBJ1-2, the V gene TRBV19; D not resolved. Germline V gene lookup returns CDR1 LNHDA and CDR2 SQIVND (reference sequence). Trimming took off 5 bases at V and 4 bases at J, with 8 bases between the two ends. The CDR3 is 12 residues long. CDR3 sequence (DNA): TGTGCCAGTAGTCACGCGGGCTATGGCTACACCTTC. Protein product: CASSHAGYGYTF.

The V call is TRBV3-1 (or the pseudogene TRBV3-2), the J call TRBJ1-6; D not resolved. Per germline, CDR1 LGHDT and CDR2 YNNKEL (reference sequence). This CDR3 contains 15 residues. The germline V and J ends were trimmed by 1 base and 7 bases, with 11 bases remaining between them. This chain's CDR3 is CASSQVRTGNSPLHF. The CDR3 DNA reads as TGTGCCAGCAGCCAAGTGCGGACGGGGAATTCACCCCTCCACTTT.

The V call is TRBV4-1, the J call TRBJ1-2, with D uncertain. The CDR3 runs 13 residues. The germline V gene encodes CDR1 MGHRA and CDR2 YSYEKL. Trimming pared 2 bases from V and 5 bases from J, leaving 9 bases between. In DNA form, the CDR3 reads TGCGCCAGCAGCCAAAGGTGGGGTTATGGCTACACCTTC. This translates into CASSQRWGYGYTF.